These T cell receptor beta chains were read from a single sample in a study of blood T cell repertoires in COVID-19. The repertoire was sequenced with immunoSEQ multiplex PCR; TCRdb's copy has only in-frame clones and lacks some. Of 250,000 to 350,000 clones listed, around 85% are singletons. Sequencing was performed on peripheral blood. These receptor sequences come from a human donor with COVID-19, enrolled during active disease. The donor label of this sample is uncertain. Both conserved end residues are part of each CDR3. The order of the fields is D gene, J gene, V gene, CDR3 protein. D genes are given only for firm matches.

- | TRBJ2-5 | TRBV3-1/TRBV3-2 | CASSAGPTKGETQYF
- | TRBJ2-3 | TRBV6-1 | CASSEGALASADTQYF
- | TRBJ1-2 | TRBV19 | CASSIWAAGSTTSYGYTF
- | TRBJ2-2 | TRBV12-5 | CASAPGSPNTGELFF
- | TRBJ1-5 | TRBV19 | CASSISGGAIQPQHF
TRBD1 | TRBJ1-6 | TRBV7-3 | CASSLQGGLLHF
TRBD1 | TRBJ2-2 | TRBV18 | CASSPAGTGAGELFF
- | TRBJ1-1 | TRBV30 | CAWRDSRVRGTEAFF
- | TRBJ2-1 | TRBV7-9 | CASSLPPGNEQFF
TRBD1 | TRBJ2-7 | TRBV5-1 | CASSLQGVYEQYF
- | TRBJ2-1 | TRBV4-3 | CASSQDRQGVLSLEQFF
- | TRBJ1-3 | TRBV7-9 | CASSLLDGSTIYF
- | TRBJ2-2 | TRBV4-2 | CASSQGSTGITGELFF
- | TRBJ2-3 | TRBV5-8 | CASSFLPRETQYF
- | TRBJ1-6 | TRBV3-1/TRBV3-2 | CASSQDRGGDHPSPLHF
TRBD2 | TRBJ2-7 | TRBV14 | CASSQEGGGPYEQYF
TRBD2 | TRBJ2-1 | TRBV28 | CASSLLAGGLGGEQFF
- | TRBJ2-1 | TRBV6-5 | CASSRLVRDYNEQFF
- | TRBJ1-1 | TRBV11-2 | CASSLGIGAGTMNTEAFF
- | TRBJ2-2 | TRBV5-1 | CASSLSGANTGELFF
TRBD1 | TRBJ2-2 | TRBV6-5 | CASSYAGGGNTGELFF
TRBD2 | TRBJ2-1 | TRBV6-1 | CASSEDGLARQFF
TRBD1 | TRBJ2-7 | TRBV7-9 | CASSLSDRGGLQYF
TRBD2 | TRBJ2-1 | TRBV27 | CASSPGLTYNEQFF
TRBD2 | TRBJ2-7 | TRBV7-9 | CASSLSGSLSYEQYF
TRBD2 | TRBJ2-7 | TRBV7-6 | CASSLELMGLAGGPRVEQYF
- | TRBJ1-6 | TRBV2 | CASTTGLTYNSPLHF
TRBD2 | TRBJ2-5 | TRBV5-4 | CASSARTSGFVETQYF
- | TRBJ2-4 | TRBV6-4 | CASRGDIQYF